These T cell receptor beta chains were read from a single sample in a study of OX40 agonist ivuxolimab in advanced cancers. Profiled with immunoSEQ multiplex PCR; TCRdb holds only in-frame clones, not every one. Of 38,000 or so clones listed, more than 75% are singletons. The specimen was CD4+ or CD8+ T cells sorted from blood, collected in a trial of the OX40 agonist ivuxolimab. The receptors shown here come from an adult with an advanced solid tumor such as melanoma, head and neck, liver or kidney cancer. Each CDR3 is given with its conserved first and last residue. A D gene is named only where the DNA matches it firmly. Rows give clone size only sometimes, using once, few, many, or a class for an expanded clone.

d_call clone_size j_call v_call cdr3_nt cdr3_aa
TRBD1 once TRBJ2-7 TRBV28 TGTGCCAGCAGTCGACAGGGTCCCTCTACCGAGCAGTACTTC CASSRQGPSTEQYF
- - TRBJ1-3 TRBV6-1 TGTGCCAGCAGTGAAGCCGACAGGCCCGGAAACACCATATATTTT CASSEADRPGNTIYF
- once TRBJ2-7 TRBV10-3 TGTGCCATCAGTCCGGGACACATGCCCAACGAGCAGTACTTC CAISPGHMPNEQYF
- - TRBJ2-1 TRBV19 TGTGCCACCAGAGGAGTCAGGGACAGTCGGCGGGGTGAGCAGTTCTTC CATRGVRDSRRGEQFF
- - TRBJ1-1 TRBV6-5 TGTGCCAGCAGTTACTCAGACAGGAACACTGAAGCTTTCTTT CASSYSDRNTEAFF
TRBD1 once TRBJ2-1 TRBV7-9 TGTGCCAGCAGCTTAGGGTGGACAGGGAATTTGGATGAGCAGTTCTTC CASSLGWTGNLDEQFF
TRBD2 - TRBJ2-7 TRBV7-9 TGTGCCAGCTCGAATAGCGGGAGTGGTTCCTACGAGCAGTACTTC CASSNSGSGSYEQYF
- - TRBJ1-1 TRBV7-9 TGTGCCAGCAGCTTAAGACAGCTTATCTTAAACACTGAAGCTTTCTTT CASSLRQLILNTEAFF
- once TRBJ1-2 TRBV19 TGTGCCAGTAGTATCATGGCCTTTAACTATGGCTACACCTTC CASSIMAFNYGYTF
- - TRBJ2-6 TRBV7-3 TGTGCCAGCAGCTTTGGGGGCATAGCTGGGGCCAACGTCCTGACTTTC CASSFGGIAGANVLTF
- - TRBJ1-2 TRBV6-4 TGTGCCAGCAGTCGCGACTTTCGACAGGATAGCTACACCTTC CASSRDFRQDSYTF
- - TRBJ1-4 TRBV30 TGTGCCTGGAGTACCACCGGTGTAAGGGAGAACAAACTGTTTTTT CAWSTTGVRENKLFF
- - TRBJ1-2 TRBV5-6 TGTGCCAGCAGCTCCCCCGTCTATGGCTACACCTTC CASSSPVYGYTF
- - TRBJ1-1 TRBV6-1 TGTGCCAGCAGACAGGGATGGACTGAAGCTTTCTTT CASRQGWTEAFF
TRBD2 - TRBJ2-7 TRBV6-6 TGTGCCAGCAGTTTCGGGACTAGCGGGACAATTTTC CASSFGTSGTIF
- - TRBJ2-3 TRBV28 TGTGCCAGCAGTTTGGAGGGGGCGCTGGGTACAGATACGCAGTATTTT CASSLEGALGTDTQYF
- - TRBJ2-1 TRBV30 TGTGCCTGGAGTTCCCTCCCGGCTAGTACGTTCTTC CAWSSLPASTFF
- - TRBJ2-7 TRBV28 TGTGCCAGCAGTTTCGCAAGCGGGACACCAGGGGTGCAGTACTTC CASSFASGTPGVQYF
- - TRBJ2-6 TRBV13 TGTGCCAGCATATGGGGAAACTCTGGGGCCAACGTCCTGACTTTC CASIWGNSGANVLTF
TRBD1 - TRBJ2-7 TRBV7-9 TGTGCCAGCAGCCCTTTGCTAGGGACAGGGCAGTACGAGCAGTACTTC CASSPLLGTGQYEQYF
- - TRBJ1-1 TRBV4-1 TGCGCCAGCAGCCAATTAGGGGGGAACACTGAAGCTTTCTTT CASSQLGGNTEAFF
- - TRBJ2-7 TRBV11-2 TGTGCCAGCAGCTTAGATTATGTGGCGGGGCGTTCATACGAGCAGTACTTC CASSLDYVAGRSYEQYF